The T cell receptor beta chain under discussion was sequenced for a study of cytomegalovirus exposure and HLA in healthy donors. Study-level points and caveats: Within a later analysis, the majority of CMV-associated TCR beta chains appeared HLA-restricted.

PCR involved 60 Vbeta and 13 Jbeta primers. Produced via immunoSEQ multiplex PCR; TCRdb's table is partial and in-frame only. The sample has roughly 140,000 clones; 75% to 90% are singletons. For this clone: The antigen is unknown.

The CDR3 runs to 13 residues. In germline, CDR1 is SQVTM, CDR2 ANQGSEA. After removal of 7 bases from V and 4 bases from J, the junction contained 9 bases not matched to a gene. The clonotype comes from a female donor in good health and CMV-seronegative. V usage is TRBV29-1 and J usage is TRBJ1-1, with TRBD1 matching over 7 bases. The source material was PBMCs. For the CDR3, the DNA is TGCAGCGGGATGGACAGGCGGGGCACTGAAGCTTTCTTT. Translated: CSGMDRRGTEAFF. Based on the CDR3 plus reference TRBV29-1 and TRBJ1-1, the full variable domain is SAVISQKPSRDICQRGTSLTIQCQVDSQVTMMFWYRQQPGQSLTLIATANQGSEATYESGFVIDKFPISRPNLTFSTLTVSNMSPEDSSIYLCSGMDRRGTEAFFGQGTRLTVV.